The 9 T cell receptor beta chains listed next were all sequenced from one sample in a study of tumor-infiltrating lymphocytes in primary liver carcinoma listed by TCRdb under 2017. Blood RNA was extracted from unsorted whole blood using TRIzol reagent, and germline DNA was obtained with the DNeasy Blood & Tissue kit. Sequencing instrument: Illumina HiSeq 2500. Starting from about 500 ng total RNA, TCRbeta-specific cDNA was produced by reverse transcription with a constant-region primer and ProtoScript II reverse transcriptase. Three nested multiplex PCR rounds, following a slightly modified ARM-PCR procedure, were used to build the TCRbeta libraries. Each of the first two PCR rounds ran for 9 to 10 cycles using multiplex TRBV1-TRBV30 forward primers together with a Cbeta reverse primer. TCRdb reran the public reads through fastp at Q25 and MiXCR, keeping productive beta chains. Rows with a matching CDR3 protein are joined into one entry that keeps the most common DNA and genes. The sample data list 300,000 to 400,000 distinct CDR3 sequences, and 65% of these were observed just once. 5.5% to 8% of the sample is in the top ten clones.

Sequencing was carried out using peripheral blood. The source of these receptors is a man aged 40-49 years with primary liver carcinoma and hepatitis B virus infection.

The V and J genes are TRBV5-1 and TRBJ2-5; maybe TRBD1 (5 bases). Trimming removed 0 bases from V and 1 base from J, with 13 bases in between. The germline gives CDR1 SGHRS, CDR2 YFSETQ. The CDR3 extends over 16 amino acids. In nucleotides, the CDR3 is TGCGCCAGCAGCTTGGGTAGTACAGGAGCCCAAGAGACCCAGTACTTC. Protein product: CASSLGSTGAQETQYF.

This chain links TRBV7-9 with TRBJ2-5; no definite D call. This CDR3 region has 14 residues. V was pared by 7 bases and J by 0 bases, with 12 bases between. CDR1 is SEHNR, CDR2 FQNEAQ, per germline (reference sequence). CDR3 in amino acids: CASTLSNYQETQYF. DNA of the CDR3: TGTGCCAGCACCCTCTCTAACTACCAAGAGACCCAGTACTTC.

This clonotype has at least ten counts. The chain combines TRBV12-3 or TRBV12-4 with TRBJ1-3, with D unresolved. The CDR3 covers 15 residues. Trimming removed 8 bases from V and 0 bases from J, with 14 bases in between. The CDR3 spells CASGRNGGSGNTIYF. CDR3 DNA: TGTGCCAGCGGAAGGAACGGCGGCTCTGGAAACACCATATATTTT.

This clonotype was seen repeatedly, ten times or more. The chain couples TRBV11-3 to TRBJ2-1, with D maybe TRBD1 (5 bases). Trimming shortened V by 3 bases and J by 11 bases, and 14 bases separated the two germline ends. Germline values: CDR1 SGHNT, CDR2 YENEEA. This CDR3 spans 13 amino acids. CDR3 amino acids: CASSLTEADKQFF. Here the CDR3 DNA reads TGTGCCAGCAGCTTGACAGAGGCCGATAAGCAGTTCTTC.

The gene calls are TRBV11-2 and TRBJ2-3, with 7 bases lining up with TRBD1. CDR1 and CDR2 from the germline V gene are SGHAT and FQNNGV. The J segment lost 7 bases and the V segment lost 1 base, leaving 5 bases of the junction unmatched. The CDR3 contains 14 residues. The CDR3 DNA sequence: TGTGCCAGCAGCTTAGTTATACAGGGGTATACGCAGTATTTT. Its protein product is CASSLVIQGYTQYF.

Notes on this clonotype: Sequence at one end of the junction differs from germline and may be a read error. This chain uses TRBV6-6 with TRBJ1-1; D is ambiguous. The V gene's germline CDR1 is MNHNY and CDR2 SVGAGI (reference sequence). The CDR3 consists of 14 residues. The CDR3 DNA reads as TGTGCCAGCAGACCAGACAACCTCCGTAATGGAGCTTCCTTT. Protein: CASRPDNLRNGASF.

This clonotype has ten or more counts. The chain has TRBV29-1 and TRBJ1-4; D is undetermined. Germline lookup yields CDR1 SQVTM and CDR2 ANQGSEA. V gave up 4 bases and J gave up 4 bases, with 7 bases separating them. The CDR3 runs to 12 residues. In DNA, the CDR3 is TGCAGCGTTGGGACTGATAATGAAAAACTGTTTTTT. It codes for CSVGTDNEKLFF.

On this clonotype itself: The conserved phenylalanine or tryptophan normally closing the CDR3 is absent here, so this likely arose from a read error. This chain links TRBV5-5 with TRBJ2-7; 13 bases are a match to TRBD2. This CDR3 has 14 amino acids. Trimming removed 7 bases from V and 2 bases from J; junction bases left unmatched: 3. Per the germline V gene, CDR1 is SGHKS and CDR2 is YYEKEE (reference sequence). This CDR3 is CASGGLAGPYEQYS. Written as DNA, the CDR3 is TGTGCCAGCGGGGGACTAGCGGGACCCTACGAGCAGTACTCC.

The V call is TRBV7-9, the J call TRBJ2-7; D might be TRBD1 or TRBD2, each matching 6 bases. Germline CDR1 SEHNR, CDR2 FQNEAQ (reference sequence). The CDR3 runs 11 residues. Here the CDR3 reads CATGLTGAQYF. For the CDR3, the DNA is TGTGCAACAGGGCTAACGGGGGCGCAGTACTTC.